This TCR beta chain was sequenced in a study of T cell responses to AZD1222 COVID-19 vaccine. Background on the study: Doses given second, at about 4 or about 12 weeks, were pooled. Study-level points and caveats: Sampling that yielded the repertoires occurred only after the peak T cell response. Spike-specific TCR repertoires showed rising breadth and depth after two AZD1222 doses.

Germline values: CDR1 MNHEY, CDR2 SVGAGI. The CDR3 has 15 amino acids. V was clipped by 5 bases and J by 0 bases; unmatched bases: 3. A remark on this clone: What it binds is not known.

The assay was immunoSEQ multiplex PCR, and TCRdb's table has in-frame clones only and misses some. The sample records about 55,000 clones, approximately 84% being singletons. This receptor was identified in an adult in good health. Sequences were derived from peripheral blood, sampled on day 0 of AZD1222 vaccination. V gene TRBV6-5 combines with J gene TRBJ1-3, with TRBD1 matching 8 bases. The CDR3, as DNA: TGTGCCAGCAGTCTGGACAGGGCCTCTGGAAACACCATATATTTT. It is translated as CASSLDRASGNTIYF.